This TCR beta chain was identified in a study of technical replicates of blood from a few donors. Assay: immunoSEQ multiplex PCR; the TCRdb copy retains only in-frame clones and omits some. The sample contains about 84,000 clones, roughly 98% of which appear only once. The CDR3 spans 15 residues. Germline lookup yields CDR1 ENHRY and CDR2 SYGVKD. Trimming cost V 10 bases and J 8 bases; bases outside gene matches: 13. This clonotype was obtained from a human donor in good health. The chain has TRBV10-3 and TRBJ2-1; 11 nucleotides match TRBD2. The sequenced material came from T cells isolated from PBMCs. In DNA form, the CDR3 reads TGTGCCACCACCTTAGCGGGAGGGCCTAAGGATGAGCAGTTCTTC. It translates to CATTLAGGPKDEQFF.